One T cell receptor beta chain is described in this entry. Antigen unknown. This sample is part of a study of vaccination and CD4 T cells after COVID-19. At the Johns Hopkins FTIC core, DNA taken from cultured CD4+ T cells was sequenced by way of the Oncomine TCR Beta short-read assay. Someone extracted genomic DNA from cultured CD4+ T cells. Each CDR3 protein is one row after TCRdb ran MiXCR on the PCR reads. The top ten hold about 4.6% of the sample, which has about 15,000 distinct CDR3 sequences, about three quarters seen once. Trimming removed 6 bases from V and 7 bases from J, with 12 bases in between. The CDR3 consists of 12 residues. CDR1 is MNHNS, CDR2 SASEGT, per germline. Sample treatment: roughly 10-day PBMC culture with coronavirus spike peptide pools or control peptides (ViraFEST assay).

The chain is built from TRBV6-1 and TRBJ1-2; D gene uncertain. What was sequenced was CD4+ T cells from blood, cultured in vitro. The clonotype comes from a human donor who had recovered from COVID-19. In nucleotides, the CDR3 is TGTGCCAGCAGGCTTCGACAAGGTGGCTACACCTTC. Protein: CASRLRQGGYTF.